The present TCR beta chain was sequenced within a study of CD8 T cells in ankylosing spondylitis. Whole-study results and caveats: In peripheral blood, disease-linked CD8+ clones occurred at relatively low frequencies. It appeared that ankylosing spondylitis blood was characterized by a TCR beta motif of several highly homologous variants.

TCRdb reprocessed the 5' RACE reads via MiXCR and lists one record per CDR3 protein. The repertoire holds 670,000 or so distinct CDR3 sequences, with 15% to 20% as singletons. Trimming removed 1 base at V and 2 bases at J, with 5 bases between. There are 13 residues in the CDR3. CDR1 is SGHDN, CDR2 FVKESK, per germline. In this sample, this clonotype turned up many times. Its specificity is not known. The specimen sequenced was blood, either unsorted or a sorted T cell fraction (not recorded which). This sequence originates from a male donor with ankylosing spondylitis. This chain connects TRBV14 to TRBJ1-2; D remains ambiguous. The chain's CDR3 is CASSQGINYGYTF. CDR3 coding DNA: TGTGCCAGCAGCCAAGGGATCAACTATGGCTACACCTTC.